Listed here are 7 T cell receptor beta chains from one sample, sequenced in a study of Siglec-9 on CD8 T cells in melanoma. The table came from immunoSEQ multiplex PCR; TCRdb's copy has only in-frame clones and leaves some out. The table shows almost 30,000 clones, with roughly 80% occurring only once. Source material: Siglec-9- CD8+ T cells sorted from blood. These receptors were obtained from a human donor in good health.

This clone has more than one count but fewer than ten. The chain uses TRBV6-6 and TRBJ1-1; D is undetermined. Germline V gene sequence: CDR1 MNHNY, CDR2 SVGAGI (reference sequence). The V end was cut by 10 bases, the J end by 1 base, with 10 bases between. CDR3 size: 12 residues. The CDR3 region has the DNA TGTGCCACCAGACAAGGGAACACTGAAGCTTTCTTT. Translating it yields CATRQGNTEAFF.

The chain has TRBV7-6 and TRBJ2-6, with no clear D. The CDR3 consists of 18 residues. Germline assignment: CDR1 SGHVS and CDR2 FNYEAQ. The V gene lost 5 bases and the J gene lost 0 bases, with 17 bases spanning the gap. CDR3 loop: CASSPENDPVSGANVLTF. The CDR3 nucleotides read TGTGCCAGCAGCCCAGAGAATGATCCCGTCTCTGGGGCCAACGTCCTGACTTTC.

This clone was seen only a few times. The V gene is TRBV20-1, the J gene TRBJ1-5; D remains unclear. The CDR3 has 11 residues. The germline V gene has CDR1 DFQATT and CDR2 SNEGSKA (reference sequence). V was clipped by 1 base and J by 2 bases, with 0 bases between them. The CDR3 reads CSARGNQPQHF. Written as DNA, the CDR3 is TGCAGTGCTAGAGGCAATCAGCCCCAGCATTTT.

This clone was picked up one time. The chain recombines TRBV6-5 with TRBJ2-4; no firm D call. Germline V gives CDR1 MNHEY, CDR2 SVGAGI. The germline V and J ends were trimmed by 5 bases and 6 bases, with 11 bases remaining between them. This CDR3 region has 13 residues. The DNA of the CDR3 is TGTGCCAGCAGTGAAGCGTTGCGAAACATTCAGTACTTC. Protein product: CASSEALRNIQYF.

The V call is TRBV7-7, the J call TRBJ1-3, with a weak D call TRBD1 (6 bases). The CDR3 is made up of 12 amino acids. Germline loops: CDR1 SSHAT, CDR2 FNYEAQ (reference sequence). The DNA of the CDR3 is TGTGCGATTGAGGGGGCTGGAAACACCATATATTTT. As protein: CAIEGAGNTIYF.

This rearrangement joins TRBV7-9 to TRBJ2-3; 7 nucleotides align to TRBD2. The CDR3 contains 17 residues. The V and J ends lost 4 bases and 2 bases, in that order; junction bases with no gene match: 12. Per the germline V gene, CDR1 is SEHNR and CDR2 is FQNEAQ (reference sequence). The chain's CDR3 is CASSYPSGGEFTDTQYF. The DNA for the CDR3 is TGTGCCAGCAGCTACCCCTCTGGGGGGGAATTCACAGATACGCAGTATTTT.

The CDR3 region has the DNA TGTGCCAGCAGCCCGCTTGACAGGGGGGACACCGGGGAGCTGTTTTTT. Translation: CASSPLDRGDTGELFF. V and J are TRBV7-9 and TRBJ2-2; TRBD1 agrees at 9 bases. This CDR3 has 16 residues. The V gene's germline CDR1 is SEHNR and CDR2 FQNEAQ (reference sequence). Trimming removed 5 bases from V and 3 bases from J; junction bases left unmatched: 7.